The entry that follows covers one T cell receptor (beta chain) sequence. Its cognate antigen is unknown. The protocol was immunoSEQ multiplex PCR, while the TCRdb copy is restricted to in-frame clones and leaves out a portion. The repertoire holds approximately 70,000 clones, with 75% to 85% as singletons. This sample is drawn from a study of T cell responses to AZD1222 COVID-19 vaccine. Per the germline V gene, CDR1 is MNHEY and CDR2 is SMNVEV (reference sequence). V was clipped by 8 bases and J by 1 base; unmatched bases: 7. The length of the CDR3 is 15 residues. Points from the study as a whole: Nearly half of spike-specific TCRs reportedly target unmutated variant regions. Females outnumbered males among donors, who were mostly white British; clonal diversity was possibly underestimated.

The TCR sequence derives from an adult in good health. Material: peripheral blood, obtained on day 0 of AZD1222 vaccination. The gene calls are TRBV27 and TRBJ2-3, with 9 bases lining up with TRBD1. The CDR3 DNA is TGTGCCAGCCACCTGACAGGGGGGGGCACAGATACGCAGTATTTT. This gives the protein CASHLTGGGTDTQYF.